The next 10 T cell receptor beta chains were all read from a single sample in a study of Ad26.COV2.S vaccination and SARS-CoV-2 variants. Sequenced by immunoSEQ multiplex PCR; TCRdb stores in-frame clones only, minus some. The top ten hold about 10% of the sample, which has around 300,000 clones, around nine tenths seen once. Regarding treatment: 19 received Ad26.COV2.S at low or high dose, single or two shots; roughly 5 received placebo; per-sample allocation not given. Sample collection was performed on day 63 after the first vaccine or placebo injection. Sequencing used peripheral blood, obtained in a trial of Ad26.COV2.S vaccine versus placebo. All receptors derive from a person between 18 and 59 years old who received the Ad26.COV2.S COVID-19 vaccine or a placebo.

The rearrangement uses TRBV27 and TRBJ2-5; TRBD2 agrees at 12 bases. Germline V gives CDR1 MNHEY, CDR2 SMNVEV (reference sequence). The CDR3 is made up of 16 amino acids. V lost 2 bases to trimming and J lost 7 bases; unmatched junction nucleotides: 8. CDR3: CASSLSSSGRGGTQYF. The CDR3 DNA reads TGTGCCAGCAGTTTAAGTTCTAGCGGGAGGGGAGGGACCCAGTACTTC.

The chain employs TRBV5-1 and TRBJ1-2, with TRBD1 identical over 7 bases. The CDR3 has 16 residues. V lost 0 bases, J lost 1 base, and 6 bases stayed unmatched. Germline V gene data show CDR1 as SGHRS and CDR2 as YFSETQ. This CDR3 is CASSLGDRLFNYGYTF. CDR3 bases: TGCGCCAGCAGCTTGGGGGACAGACTCTTTAACTATGGCTACACCTTC.

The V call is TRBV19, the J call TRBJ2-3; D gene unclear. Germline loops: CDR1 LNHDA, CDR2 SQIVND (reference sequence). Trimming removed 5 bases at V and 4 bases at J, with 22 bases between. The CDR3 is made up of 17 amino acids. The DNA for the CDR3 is TGTGCCAGTAGTCTCTCCCCGGTTCCGGTTTCTCCAGATACGCAGTATTTT. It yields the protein CASSLSPVPVSPDTQYF.

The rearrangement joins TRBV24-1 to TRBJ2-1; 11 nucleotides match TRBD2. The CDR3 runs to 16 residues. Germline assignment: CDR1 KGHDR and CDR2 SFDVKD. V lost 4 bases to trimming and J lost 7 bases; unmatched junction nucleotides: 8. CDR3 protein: CATSDPVAGGPNEQFF. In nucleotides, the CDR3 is TGTGCCACCAGTGACCCAGTAGCGGGGGGGCCAAATGAGCAGTTCTTC.

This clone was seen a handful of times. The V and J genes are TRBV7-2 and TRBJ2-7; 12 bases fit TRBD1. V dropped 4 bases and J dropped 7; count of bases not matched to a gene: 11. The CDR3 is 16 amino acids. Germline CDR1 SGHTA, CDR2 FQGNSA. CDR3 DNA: TGTGCCAGCAGCTATCCGGGACAGGGGGCTCTAGGTGAGCAGTACTTC. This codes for CASSYPGQGALGEQYF. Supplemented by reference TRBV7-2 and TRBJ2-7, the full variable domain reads GAGVSQSPSNKVTEKGKDVELRCDPISGHTALYWYRQSLGQGLEFLIYFQGNSAPDKSGLPSDRFSAERTGGSVSTLTIQRTQQEDSAVYLCASSYPGQGALGEQYFGPGTRLTVT.

CDR3 in amino acids: CASRMSGRSSYEQYF. The CDR3 DNA is TGTGCCAGCAGAATGTCGGGGAGAAGCTCCTACGAGCAGTACTTC. The rearrangement links TRBV6-5 to TRBJ2-7; D perhaps matches TRBD2 (5 bases). CDR1 is MNHEY, CDR2 SVGAGI, per germline. V lost 6 bases and J 0 bases, leaving 15 bases between the germline ends. The length of the CDR3 is 15 residues.

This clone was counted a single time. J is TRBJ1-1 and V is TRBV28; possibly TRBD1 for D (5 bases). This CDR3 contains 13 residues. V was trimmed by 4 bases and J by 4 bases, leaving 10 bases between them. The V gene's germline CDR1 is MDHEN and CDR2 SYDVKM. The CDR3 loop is CASSSGRGTEAFF. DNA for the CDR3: TGTGCCAGCAGTTCGGGGCGAGGCACTGAAGCTTTCTTT.

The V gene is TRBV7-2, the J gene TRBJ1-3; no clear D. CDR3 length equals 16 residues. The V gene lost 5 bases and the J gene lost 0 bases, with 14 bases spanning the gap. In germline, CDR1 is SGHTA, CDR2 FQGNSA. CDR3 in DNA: TGTGCCAGCAGCAACCGACCCTCCTCCTCTGGAAACACCATATATTTT. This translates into CASSNRPSSSGNTIYF.

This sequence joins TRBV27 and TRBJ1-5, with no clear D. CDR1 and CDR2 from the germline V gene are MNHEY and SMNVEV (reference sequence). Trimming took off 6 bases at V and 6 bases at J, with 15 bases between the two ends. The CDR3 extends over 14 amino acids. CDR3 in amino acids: CASSKGLNTQPQHF. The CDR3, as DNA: TGTGCCAGCAGCAAGGGCCTCAACACTCAGCCCCAGCATTTT.

In nucleotides, the CDR3 is TGCAGCGTGGAACAGGGTCCCCCCTACGAGCAGTACTTC. It translates to CSVEQGPPYEQYF. This chain joins TRBV29-1 and TRBJ2-7, with a possible D match to TRBD1 (6 bases). CDR3 length: 13 residues. Per germline, CDR1 SQVTM and CDR2 ANQGSEA. V lost 6 bases to trimming and J lost 2 bases, with 14 bases between them.